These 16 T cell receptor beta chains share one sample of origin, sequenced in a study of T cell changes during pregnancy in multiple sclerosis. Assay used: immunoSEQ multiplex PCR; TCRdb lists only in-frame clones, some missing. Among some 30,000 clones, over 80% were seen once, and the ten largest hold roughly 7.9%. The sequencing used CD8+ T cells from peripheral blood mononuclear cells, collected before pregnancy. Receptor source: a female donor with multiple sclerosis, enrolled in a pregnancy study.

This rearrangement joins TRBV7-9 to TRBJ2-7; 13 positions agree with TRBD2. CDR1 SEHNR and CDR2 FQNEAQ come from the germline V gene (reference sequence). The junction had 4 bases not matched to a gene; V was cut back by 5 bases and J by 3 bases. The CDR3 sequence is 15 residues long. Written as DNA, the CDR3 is TGTGCCAGCAGCCGGACTAGCGGGAGAGACTACGAGCAGTACTTC. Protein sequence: CASSRTSGRDYEQYF.

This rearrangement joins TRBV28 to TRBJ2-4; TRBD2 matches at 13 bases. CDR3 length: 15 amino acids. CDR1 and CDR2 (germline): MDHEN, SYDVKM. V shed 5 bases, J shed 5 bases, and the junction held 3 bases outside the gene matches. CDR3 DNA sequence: TGTGCCAGCAGTGGACTAGCGGGGGATGAAAACATTCAGTACTTC. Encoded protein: CASSGLAGDENIQYF.

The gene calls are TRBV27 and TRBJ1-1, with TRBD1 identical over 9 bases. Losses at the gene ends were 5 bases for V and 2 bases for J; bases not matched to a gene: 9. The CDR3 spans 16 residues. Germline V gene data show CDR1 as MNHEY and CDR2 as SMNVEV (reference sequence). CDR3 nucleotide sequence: TGTGCCAGCAGTCATCCGGGACAGGGACCAAACACTGAAGCTTTCTTT. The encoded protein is CASSHPGQGPNTEAFF.

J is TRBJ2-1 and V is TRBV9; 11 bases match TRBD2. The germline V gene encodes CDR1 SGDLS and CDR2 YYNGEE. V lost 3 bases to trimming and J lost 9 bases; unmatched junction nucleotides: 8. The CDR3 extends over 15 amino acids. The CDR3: CASSAYSGGATEQFF. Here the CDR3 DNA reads TGTGCCAGCAGCGCGTATAGCGGGGGGGCTACTGAGCAGTTCTTC.

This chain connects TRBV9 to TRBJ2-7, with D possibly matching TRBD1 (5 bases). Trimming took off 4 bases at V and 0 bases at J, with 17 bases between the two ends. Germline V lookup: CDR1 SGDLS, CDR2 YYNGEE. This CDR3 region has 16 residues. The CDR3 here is CASSPATAHDSYEQYF. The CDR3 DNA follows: TGTGCCAGCAGCCCGGCGACAGCTCATGACTCCTACGAGCAGTACTTC.

The CDR3 DNA reads TGTGCCAGCAGCACGTCAGGGGGTCCCCATCAGCCCCAGCATTTT. Protein product: CASSTSGGPHQPQHF. This chain connects TRBV9 to TRBJ1-5; 7 nucleotides line up with TRBD1. CDR1 and CDR2 from the germline V gene are SGDLS and YYNGEE. The CDR3 has 15 amino acids. V dropped 4 bases and J dropped 5; count of bases not matched to a gene: 9.

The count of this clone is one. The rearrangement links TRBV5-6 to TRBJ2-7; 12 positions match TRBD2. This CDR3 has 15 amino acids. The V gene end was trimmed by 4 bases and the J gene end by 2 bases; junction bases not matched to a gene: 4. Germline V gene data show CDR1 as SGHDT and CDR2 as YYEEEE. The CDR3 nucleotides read TGTGCCAGCAGCATTGGACTAGCGGGAACCTACGAGCAGTACTTC. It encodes CASSIGLAGTYEQYF.

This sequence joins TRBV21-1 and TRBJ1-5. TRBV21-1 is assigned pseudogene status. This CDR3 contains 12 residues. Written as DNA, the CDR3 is TGTGCCAGCACCGTCACCGGGCAGCCCCAGCATTTT. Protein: CASTVTGQPQHF.

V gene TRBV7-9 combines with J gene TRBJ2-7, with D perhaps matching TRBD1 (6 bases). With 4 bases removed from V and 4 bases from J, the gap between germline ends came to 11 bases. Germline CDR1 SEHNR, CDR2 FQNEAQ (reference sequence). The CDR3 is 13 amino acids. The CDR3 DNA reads TGTGCCAGCAGCTACCCCGGGACATACGAGCAGTACTTC. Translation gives CASSYPGTYEQYF.

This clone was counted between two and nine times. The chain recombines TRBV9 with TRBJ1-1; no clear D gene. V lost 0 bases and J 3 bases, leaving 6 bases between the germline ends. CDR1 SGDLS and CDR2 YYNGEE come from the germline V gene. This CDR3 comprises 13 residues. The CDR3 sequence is CASSVGRYTEAFF. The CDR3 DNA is TGTGCCAGCAGCGTAGGGCGGTACACTGAAGCTTTCTTT.

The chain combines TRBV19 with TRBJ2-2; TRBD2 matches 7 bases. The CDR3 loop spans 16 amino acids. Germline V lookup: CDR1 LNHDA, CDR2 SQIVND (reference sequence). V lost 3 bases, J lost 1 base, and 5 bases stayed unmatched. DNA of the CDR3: TGTGCCAGTAGTATTTGGGCTAGCGGGAACACCGGGGAGCTGTTTTTT. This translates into CASSIWASGNTGELFF. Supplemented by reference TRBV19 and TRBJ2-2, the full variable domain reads DGGITQSPKYLFRKEGQNVTLSCEQNLNHDAMYWYRQDPGQGLRLIYYSQIVNDFQKGDIAEGYSVSREKKESFPLTVTSAQKNPTAFYLCASSIWASGNTGELFFGEGSRLTVL.

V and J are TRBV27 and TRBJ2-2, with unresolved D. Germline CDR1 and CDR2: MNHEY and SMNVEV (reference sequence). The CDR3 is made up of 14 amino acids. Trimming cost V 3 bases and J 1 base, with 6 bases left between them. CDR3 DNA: TGTGCCAGCAGTTTTCTAGAGAACACCGGGGAGCTGTTTTTT. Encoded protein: CASSFLENTGELFF.

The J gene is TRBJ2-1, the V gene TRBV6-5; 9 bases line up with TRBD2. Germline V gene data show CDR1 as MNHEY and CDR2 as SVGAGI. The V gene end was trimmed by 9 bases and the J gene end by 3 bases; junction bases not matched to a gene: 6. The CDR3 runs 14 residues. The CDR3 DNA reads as TGTGCCAGTTCTAGCGGGGAAATCTACAATGAGCAGTTCTTC. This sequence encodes CASSSGEIYNEQFF.

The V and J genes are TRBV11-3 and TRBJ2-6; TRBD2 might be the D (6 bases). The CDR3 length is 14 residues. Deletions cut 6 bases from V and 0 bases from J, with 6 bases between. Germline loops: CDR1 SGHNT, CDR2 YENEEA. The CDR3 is CASRGGSGANVLTF. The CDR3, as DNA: TGTGCCAGCAGGGGGGGCTCTGGGGCCAACGTCCTGACTTTC.

The CDR3 loop reads CASREPGEGTEAFF. The CDR3 DNA is TGTGCCAGCAGAGAGCCAGGGGAGGGGACTGAAGCTTTCTTT. The rearrangement links TRBV6-1 to TRBJ1-1, with a possible D match to TRBD1 (6 bases). The CDR3 length is 14 residues. Trimming removed 6 bases at V and 5 bases at J, with 16 bases between. Germline V lookup: CDR1 MNHNS, CDR2 SASEGT.

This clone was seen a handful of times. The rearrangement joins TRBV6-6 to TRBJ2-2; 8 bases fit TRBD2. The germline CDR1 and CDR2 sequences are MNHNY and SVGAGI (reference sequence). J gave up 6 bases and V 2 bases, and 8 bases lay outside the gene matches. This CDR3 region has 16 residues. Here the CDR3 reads CASSYSGGDSAGELFF. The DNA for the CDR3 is TGTGCCAGCAGTTACAGCGGGGGTGATTCTGCCGGGGAGCTGTTTTTT.